The subject of this entry is one T cell receptor beta chain. Its antigen is currently unknown. TCRdb analysed the reads with MiXCR anew, one entry per CDR3 protein. The table records hundreds of thousands of distinct CDR3 sequences, approximately 24% of them present only once. Germline lookup yields CDR1 SGHTA and CDR2 FQGTGA. This CDR3 spans 15 amino acids. Trimming cost V 2 bases and J 6 bases; bases outside gene matches: 4. This record belongs to a study of T cell repertoires in cytomegalovirus infection. On the study more broadly: Public signatures in TCR beta pointed to CMV infection and matching HLA type. Study observations and caveats: Dominating the ex vivo response were HLA-C-restricted CMV-specific TCR beta clonotypes. Cumulative public TCR beta family frequency identified CMV carriers with the relevant HLA.

The chain joins TRBV7-3 to TRBJ2-3, with 11 bases that match TRBD2. The source is a human donor in good health (CMV status not recorded). Some clones in this sample may be carry-over from other donors' samples. The sequenced material came from CD8+ T cells from PBMCs. This chain's CDR3 is CASSLGTSGVDTQYF. As DNA, the CDR3 is TGTGCCAGCAGCTTAGGGACTAGCGGAGTTGATACGCAGTATTTT.